This T cell receptor (beta chain) was found in a study of molecular identifiers for immune sequencing clone quantification. Study results and limitations: Over 99% of CMV-specific effector molecules, but under 1% of naive ones, were in clones above 20 copies.

This clonotype was seen only a few times. Its specificity is not known. TCRdb redid the calling of the PCR reads with MiXCR, one entry per CDR3 protein. The sample includes nearly 650,000 distinct CDR3 sequences, less than 30% seen only once; the top ten take 0.75% to 0.8%. Material: naive CD8+ T cells from blood, with Jurkat cell RNA spiked in. Indicated subset: FACS-sorted CD8+CD4-CCR7+CD45RA+ naive T cells. This sequence originates from a human donor in good health. Some libraries in this study had Jurkat cell RNA spiked in.

Written as DNA, the CDR3 is TGTGCCAGCAGCTTAGAGGGACTAGCGGGGCTTACGGAGCAGTACTTC. Its translation: CASSLEGLAGLTEQYF. The rearrangement uses TRBV7-2 and TRBJ2-7; 13 bases are shared with TRBD2. Trimming at V came to 1 base and at J to 7 bases, leaving 7 bases not matched to a gene. The germline V gene encodes CDR1 SGHTA and CDR2 FQGNSA. This CDR3 is built from 16 residues.